The clone carrying this TCR beta chain was seen a single time. The data are from a study of identical twins. Germline values: CDR1 SEHNR, CDR2 FQNEAQ (reference sequence). Germline trimming cut 2 bases from V and 4 bases from J; bases unmatched to any gene: 9. CDR3 length equals 16 residues. TCRdb recomputed calls from the 5' RACE reads with MiXCR, one row per CDR3 protein. The sample has 1,800,000 or so distinct CDR3 sequences, roughly 35% seen once. This sequence was found in a newborn girl in good health. The chain is built from TRBV7-9 and TRBJ1-2, with TRBD1 identical over 8 bases. Material: cord blood. The CDR3 DNA follows: TGTGCCAGCAGCTTACCCTCCGGGACAGGCTTCTATGGCTACACCTTC. Translated: CASSLPSGTGFYGYTF.